This T cell receptor (beta chain) was obtained from a study of CD8+CD57+ T cells in acquired aplastic anemia. Whole-study results and caveats: Patients and controls were found to share twenty-nine CD8+ CDR3 sequences.

Genomic DNA acted as the template from which TCR beta VDJ combination and CDR3 sequence profiling were carried out. TCRdb reanalysed the reads using MiXCR and keeps one entry per CDR3 protein. This table has hundreds of thousands of distinct CDR3 sequences, 55% to 60% appearing once. For this clonotype: Antigen specificity is unknown.

This clonotype was obtained from a human donor with severe aplastic anemia or a healthy control (not recorded which). The sequencing input was sorted CD4+, CD8+, or CD8+CD57+ T cells (not recorded which) from PBMCs.

The CDR3 reads CASSVNPLSYEQFF. The CDR3 nucleotides are TGTGCCAGCAGCGTAAACCCCCTTAGTTATGAGCAGTTCTTC. This chain links TRBV7-2 with TRBJ2-1; the D is unclear. CDR1 and CDR2 from the germline V gene are SGHTA and FQGNSA. Trimming cost V 5 bases and J 8 bases, with 16 bases left between them. The CDR3 is 14 residues long.